This TCR beta chain comes out of a study of CXCR3-negative and CXCR3-positive naive CD8 T cells. Across the whole study: Total TRB output reached some 140 million reads, about 1.5 +/- 0.3 million per library. General study findings and limits: Compared with CXCR3-negative naive cells, CXCR3-positive naive cells showed more hydrophobic TRB CDR3s. Cryopreserved PBMCs had partly decreased CXCR3 expression; fresh PBMCs were used in most assays. Both of the naive subsets showed about the same high diversity, but memory CD8+ cells had much less.

The CDR3 is made up of 13 amino acids. Germline V gene data show CDR1 as MRHNA and CDR2 as SNTAGT. A note on this clonotype: Its antigen is unidentified.

The authors gated naive CD8+ T cells as CD45RO-CCR7+CD27+CD95-. Carrying UMI labels, the TRB cDNA libraries were prepared through 5' RACE. TCRdb reprocessed the 5' RACE reads and reports one entry per CDR3 protein, with no DNA. The sample table includes around 63,000 distinct CDR3 sequences. Sequencing was carried out using naive CXCR3+ CD8+ T cells from blood. Specified subset: CD45RO-CCR7+CD27+CD95- naive CD8+ T cells expressing CXCR3 (TNR3+). This TCR was sampled from a human donor in good health. Some clones in this sample may be carry-over from other donors' samples. The chain couples TRBV6-4 to TRBJ2-1. The CDR3 spells CASSEEPNNEQFF.